The clone carrying this T cell receptor (beta chain) was detected many times. The antigen is undetermined. The data are from a study of T cells in Graves' hyperthyroidism and ophthalmopathy. The investigators amplified TCR beta CDR3 regions from RNA transcripts. Initially, a first-round RT-PCR of the TCR CDR3 employed the HTBI primer set. TCRdb recomputed calls from the multiplex PCR reads with MiXCR, one row per CDR3 protein. This table holds around 600,000 distinct CDR3 sequences, 11% to 15% found once. There are 12 residues in the CDR3. CDR1 and CDR2 from the germline V gene are KGHDR and SFDVKD. The ends lost 7 bases at V and 8 bases at J; junction bases unmatched: 5. Study-wide results and caveats: Blood shared most expanded thyroid clonotypes above 0.001. Ophthalmopathy was predicted by the model a median of approximately 6 months ahead of onset.

Source material: blood. The chain couples TRBV24-1 to TRBJ2-7; 9 bases map to TRBD1. The source of this sequence is a woman aged 18 to 35 with Graves' ophthalmopathy. The CDR3 bases are TGTGCCACCAGATCGACAGGGGGGAAGCAGTACTTC. As protein: CATRSTGGKQYF.